This passage covers 9 T cell receptor beta chains from one sample sequenced in a study of OX40 agonist ivuxolimab in advanced cancers. Produced via immunoSEQ multiplex PCR; TCRdb's table is partial and in-frame only. The sample contains 55,000 to 75,000 clones, approximately 91% of which appear only once. Sequenced material: CD4+ or CD8+ T cells sorted from blood, taken in a trial of the OX40 agonist ivuxolimab. These receptors originate from an adult with an advanced solid tumor such as melanoma, head and neck, liver or kidney cancer.

This CDR3 is CASRSSAGFSGYTF. In nucleotides, the CDR3 is TGTGCCAGCCGATCAAGTGCAGGCTTTTCTGGCTACACCTTC. The V call is TRBV6-5, the J call TRBJ1-2; D unresolved. Deletions cut 8 bases from V and 7 bases from J, with 20 bases between. Germline-derived CDR1 and CDR2 are MNHEY and SVGAGI. The CDR3 length is 14 residues.

This sequence joins TRBV5-4 and TRBJ2-7, with 11 bases fitting TRBD2. J was trimmed by 6 bases and V by 5 bases; bases with no gene match: 4. There are 13 residues in the CDR3. Germline V gives CDR1 SGHNT, CDR2 YYREEE (reference sequence). In DNA form, the CDR3 reads TGTGCCAGCAGTTTTGGGACTAGCGGCGAGCAGTACTTC. Amino acids: CASSFGTSGEQYF.

The V call is TRBV27, the J call TRBJ2-7; D is possibly TRBD2 (7 bases). The CDR3 is 14 amino acids. V dropped 2 bases and J dropped 7 bases, with 15 bases sitting between them. CDR1 MNHEY and CDR2 SMNVEV come from the germline V gene (reference sequence). CDR3 coding DNA: TGTGCCAGCAGTTTAGTTGGGGGAGGGGGTGAGCAGTACTTC. Residues: CASSLVGGGGEQYF.

This sequence joins TRBV28 and TRBJ2-5; tentative D call: TRBD1 (6 bases). The CDR3 contains 11 residues. V was clipped by 5 bases and J by 5 bases, with 6 bases between them. Germline CDR1 is MDHEN and CDR2 is SYDVKM. The CDR3 region has the DNA TGTGCCAGCAGTAGGGGGGAGACCCAGTACTTC. Encoded protein: CASSRGETQYF.

The rearrangement links TRBV6-5 to TRBJ1-3; 9 nucleotides line up with TRBD1. J lost 4 bases, V lost 11 bases, and 6 bases had no gene match. The CDR3 consists of 13 residues. Germline assignment: CDR1 MNHEY and CDR2 SVGAGI. In DNA form, the CDR3 reads TGTGCCGTTACAGGGGGCGACGGAAACACCATATATTTT. Amino acids: CAVTGGDGNTIYF.

The J gene is TRBJ2-7, the V gene TRBV29-1; 8 bases align to TRBD2. With 7 bases clipped from V and 3 bases from J, the junction kept 14 bases outside the gene matches. The CDR3 totals 15 residues. The germline V gene encodes CDR1 SQVTM and CDR2 ANQGSEA. Written as DNA, the CDR3 is TGCAGCGCCCTCCGGCCGGCGGGAGGAGGCTACGAGCAGTACTTC. This translates into CSALRPAGGGYEQYF.

V usage is TRBV6-1 and J usage is TRBJ2-7, with 7 bases identical to TRBD1. V lost 7 bases and J lost 3; bases outside the gene matches: 12. Germline values: CDR1 MNHNS, CDR2 SASEGT. The CDR3 has 15 amino acids. CDR3: CASTEIRDSNYEQYF. CDR3 nucleotide sequence: TGTGCCAGCACCGAGATACGGGACAGCAACTACGAGCAGTACTTC.

The V gene is TRBV27, the J gene TRBJ2-3; 9 nucleotides align to TRBD1. The ends lost 6 bases at V and 6 bases at J; junction bases unmatched: 10. The CDR3 covers 15 residues. The germline V gene encodes CDR1 MNHEY and CDR2 SMNVEV (reference sequence). The CDR3 loop reads CASRTTGTGSDTQYF. CDR3 bases: TGTGCCAGCAGAACTACCGGGACAGGGAGCGATACGCAGTATTTT.

Here the CDR3 reads CATSSPGGPNTGELFF. The CDR3 nucleotides read TGTGCCACCAGCAGCCCGGGGGGACCCAACACCGGGGAGCTGTTTTTT. This chain joins TRBV15 and TRBJ2-2, with 7 nucleotides matching TRBD2. The germline V gene encodes CDR1 LNHNV and CDR2 YYDKDF (reference sequence). The V gene end was trimmed by 3 bases and the J gene end by 2 bases; junction bases not matched to a gene: 6. The CDR3 sequence is 16 residues long.